The sequence of this TCR beta chain was determined in a study of cytotoxic CD8 clonotypes in ibrutinib-treated CLL. General study points: Clonality climbed at ibrutinib response, then dropped toward baseline at progression. Baseline levels of clonality went above those of age-matched healthy donors and moved with circulating CD8+ T-cell counts.

Genomic DNA (about 2 micrograms) was obtained from cryopreserved PBMCs for construction of TCR beta libraries. Profiling relied on immunoSEQ multiplex PCR, and the TCRdb table lists in-frame clones only, not all of them. The data contain over 130,000 clones, 80% of them singletons. As to this clone: Its antigen is still unknown.

The germline V gene encodes CDR1 MNHEY and CDR2 SVGAGI. The length of the CDR3 is 16 residues. The germline V and J ends were trimmed by 4 bases and 2 bases, with 16 bases remaining between them. V and J are TRBV6-5 and TRBJ2-3; TRBD2 might be the D (7 bases). The clonotype comes from a human donor with chronic lymphocytic leukemia. Sequenced material: PBMCs, taken after 36 months of ibrutinib treatment. In DNA form, the CDR3 reads TGTGCCAGCAGTTTTGCTAGGGGGGGGACCACAGATACGCAGTATTTT. This translates into CASSFARGGTTDTQYF.